These 26 T cell receptor beta chains share one sample of origin, sequenced in a study of T cell clonotyping in hematopoietic cell transplantation. Profiling relied on immunoSEQ multiplex PCR, and the TCRdb table lists in-frame clones only, not all of them. This table holds 10,000 to 14,000 clones, roughly 89% found once. Material: PBMCs, obtained 100 days after allogeneic stem cell transplant. These receptors were obtained from a female patient in her sixties who had an allogeneic stem cell transplant from an unrelated donor, so the T cells may come from the graft donor. Some clones in this sample may be carry-over from other donors' samples.

The gene calls are TRBV7-2 and TRBJ1-2; D gene ambiguous. Trimming removed 1 base at V and 6 bases at J, with 9 bases between. The CDR3 is 13 residues long. From germline, CDR1 is SGHTA and CDR2 FQGNSA. The CDR3 nucleotides are TGTGCCAGCAGCTTAGTACCGCTGGATGGCTACACCTTC. Amino acid sequence: CASSLVPLDGYTF.

The rearrangement joins TRBV2 to TRBJ2-1; D gene uncertain. This CDR3 is 13 amino acids long. Germline-derived CDR1 and CDR2 are SNHLY and FYNNEI. V was cut by 1 base and J by 4 bases, with 5 bases left in between. As DNA, the CDR3 is TGTGCCAGCAGTGAAGAGGGTTACAATGAGCAGTTCTTC. It specifies CASSEEGYNEQFF. Filled out from reference TRBV2 and TRBJ2-1, the complete variable domain reads EPEVTQTPSHQVTQMGQEVILRCVPISNHLYFYWYRQILGQKVEFLVSFYNNEISEKSEIFDDQFSVERPDGSNFTLKIRSTKLEDSAMYFCASSEEGYNEQFFGPGTRLTVL.

The chain couples TRBV7-9 to TRBJ1-2, with D perhaps matching TRBD1 (6 bases). The CDR3 covers 16 residues. Trimming cost V 4 bases and J 8 bases, with 23 bases left between them. Germline CDR1 and CDR2: SEHNR and FQNEAQ (reference sequence). CDR3 nucleotides: TGTGCCAGCAGCTCGAGTCAGGGGTCGGCGGTGGAAGGCTACACCTTC. Translating it yields CASSSSQGSAVEGYTF.

DNA for the CDR3: TGTGCCAGCAGTGTGAGGCTAGCGGGAGTAGGGGAGACCCAGTACTTC. It translates to CASSVRLAGVGETQYF. The chain couples TRBV2 to TRBJ2-5, with TRBD2 matching over 10 bases. This CDR3 has 16 residues. The V gene's germline CDR1 is SNHLY and CDR2 FYNNEI. Trimming took 4 bases from V and 5 from J; bases not matched to a gene: 10.

This chain joins TRBV7-9 and TRBJ2-1; possibly TRBD1 for D (6 bases). With 1 base removed from V and 9 bases from J, the gap between germline ends came to 7 bases. Germline CDR1 and CDR2: SEHNR and FQNEAQ (reference sequence). The CDR3 is 12 residues long. CDR3 sequence: CASSLEGVEQFF. CDR3 DNA sequence: TGTGCCAGCAGCTTAGAGGGGGTTGAGCAGTTCTTC. Looking up the rest from reference TRBV7-9 and TRBJ2-1 gives the full variable domain: DTGVSQNPRHKITKRGQNVTFRCDPISEHNRLYWYRQTLGQGPEFLTYFQNEAQLEKSRLLSDRFSAERPKGSFSTLEIQRTEQGDSAMYLCASSLEGVEQFFGPGTRLTVL.

The V gene is TRBV7-6, the J gene TRBJ2-7; no definite D call. The CDR3 spans 13 residues. The V gene's germline CDR1 is SGHVS and CDR2 FNYEAQ. The V gene lost 2 bases and the J gene lost 1 base, with 6 bases spanning the gap. CDR3 in DNA: TGTGCCAGCAGCTTATCCATTTCCTACGAGCAGTACTTC. Residues: CASSLSISYEQYF.

The chain combines TRBV29-1 with TRBJ2-1; TRBD2 matches at 9 bases. V lost 1 base and J lost 9; bases outside the gene matches: 10. CDR3 length: 15 residues. Germline assignment: CDR1 SQVTM and CDR2 ANQGSEA. The CDR3 bases are TGCAGCGTTGAAGGCGGGAGGGGGGGGTACGGTGAGCAGTTCTTC. Translating gives CSVEGGRGGYGEQFF.

V and J are TRBV2 and TRBJ1-5; the match to TRBD1 covers 7 bases. Germline trimming cut 5 bases from V and 7 bases from J; bases unmatched to any gene: 8. The CDR3 length is 14 residues. Germline V CDR1 and CDR2: SNHLY, FYNNEI. DNA of the CDR3: TGTGCCAGCAGTCCCCCGGGACAGAAGCAGCCCCAGCATTTT. Encoded protein: CASSPPGQKQPQHF.

V gene TRBV19 combines with J gene TRBJ2-7; D possibly corresponds to TRBD2 (5 bases). Per the germline V gene, CDR1 is LNHDA and CDR2 is SQIVND (reference sequence). The CDR3 extends over 17 amino acids. V lost 3 bases to trimming and J lost 1 base, with 19 bases between them. For the CDR3, the DNA is TGTGCCAGTAGTATCGGCTATTTTCGGAGAGGGTCCTACGAGCAGTACTTC. Translated: CASSIGYFRRGSYEQYF.

The sample holds a few counts of this clone. The rearrangement uses TRBV12-5 and TRBJ2-7, with 7 bases fitting TRBD1. V gave up 5 bases and J gave up 5 bases; unmatched junction bases: 9. CDR1 and CDR2 (germline): LGHNT, FRNRAP. The CDR3 is 14 residues long. The CDR3 DNA reads as TGTGCTAGTGGTCCCGGACAGGTAGCCCACGAGCAGTACTTC. It codes for CASGPGQVAHEQYF.

This chain joins TRBV5-6 and TRBJ1-5, with D possibly being TRBD1 (5 bases). Trimming pared 4 bases from V and 1 base from J, leaving 9 bases between. Germline V gene sequence: CDR1 SGHDT, CDR2 YYEEEE. The CDR3 runs to 14 residues. CDR3 protein: CASSPWGSNQPQHF. The CDR3 region has the DNA TGTGCCAGCAGCCCTTGGGGGAGCAATCAGCCCCAGCATTTT.

In DNA, the CDR3 is TGTGCCAGCAGTGAAATGAGGGGCACTGAAGCTTTCTTT. This gives the protein CASSEMRGTEAFF. This chain uses TRBV2 with TRBJ1-1, with a tentative D call TRBD1 (5 bases). Germline V gene data show CDR1 as SNHLY and CDR2 as FYNNEI. The CDR3 spans 13 residues. V shed 2 bases and J shed 4 bases, with 8 bases lying between them.

V is TRBV27 and J is TRBJ2-5; no definite D call. V lost 2 bases and J lost 1, with 11 bases in between. Germline loops: CDR1 MNHEY, CDR2 SMNVEV (reference sequence). This CDR3 has 15 amino acids. The CDR3: CASSLTSAFQETQYF. CDR3 nucleotide sequence: TGTGCCAGCAGTTTAACCTCCGCGTTCCAAGAGACCCAGTACTTC.

This chain uses TRBV19 with TRBJ2-3, with D perhaps TRBD1 (6 bases). The CDR3 spans 13 residues. V lost 6 bases and J 6 bases, leaving 13 bases between the germline ends. The germline gives CDR1 LNHDA, CDR2 SQIVND (reference sequence). The CDR3 spells CASRRQVSDTQYF. The DNA of the CDR3 is TGTGCCAGTAGAAGACAGGTCTCGGATACGCAGTATTTT.

The chain employs TRBV19 and TRBJ2-1, with a tentative D call TRBD2 (6 bases). The CDR3 consists of 15 residues. The V gene's germline CDR1 is LNHDA and CDR2 SQIVND (reference sequence). Trimming shortened V by 3 bases and J by 4 bases, and 13 bases separated the two germline ends. The CDR3 loop is CASSIGSGLYNEQFF. CDR3 sequence (DNA): TGTGCCAGTAGTATCGGTAGCGGACTTTACAATGAGCAGTTCTTC. The full variable domain, with the rest looked up from reference TRBV19 and TRBJ2-1, is DGGITQSPKYLFRKEGQNVTLSCEQNLNHDAMYWYRQDPGQGLRLIYYSQIVNDFQKGDIAEGYSVSREKKESFPLTVTSAQKNPTAFYLCASSIGSGLYNEQFFGPGTRLTVL.

The chain employs TRBV7-8 and TRBJ2-7; D is uncertain. The germline CDR1 and CDR2 sequences are SGHVS and FQNEAQ. This CDR3 has 14 residues. The germline V and J ends were trimmed by 0 bases and 3 bases, with 9 bases remaining between them. The CDR3 is CASSLAEQNYEQYF. The CDR3 DNA is TGTGCCAGCAGCTTAGCGGAACAGAACTACGAGCAGTACTTC.

This clone is deemed large. The DNA of the CDR3 is TGTGCCAGCAGCCCCACGGGCGGGAAAGGGGACGAGCAGTACTTC. It codes for CASSPTGGKGDEQYF. The chain has TRBV11-1 and TRBJ2-7, with TRBD2 as a possible D gene (6 bases). With 5 bases removed from V and 5 bases from J, the gap between germline ends came to 19 bases. The CDR3 covers 15 residues. Germline V CDR1 and CDR2: SGHAT, FQDESV (reference sequence).

For the CDR3, the DNA is TGTGCCAGCAGCCTGACAGGGGAGGCTGGGGCCAACGTCCTGACTTTC. Translation gives CASSLTGEAGANVLTF. The chain uses TRBV2 and TRBJ2-6, with 8 bases matching TRBD1. The CDR3 loop spans 16 amino acids. Germline V CDR1 and CDR2: SNHLY, FYNNEI. J lost 2 bases, V lost 6 bases, and 6 bases had no gene match.

The gene calls are TRBV25-1 and TRBJ1-2; weak D call: TRBD1 (6 bases). Trimming removed 6 bases from V and 1 base from J, with 9 bases in between. There are 13 residues in the CDR3. Looked up from germline, CDR1 is MGHDK and CDR2 is SYGVNS. CDR3 nucleotides: TGTGCCAGCAGGGACAGCTATAACTATGGCTACACCTTC. It yields the protein CASRDSYNYGYTF.

The V call is TRBV4-1, the J call TRBJ2-5; no firm D call. V was cut by 2 bases and J by 3 bases, with 10 bases left in between. Germline CDR1 is MGHRA and CDR2 is YSYEKL. The CDR3 is 14 amino acids. The CDR3 protein is CASSQFNSKETQYF. Written as DNA, the CDR3 is TGCGCCAGCAGCCAATTTAACAGCAAAGAGACCCAGTACTTC.

The V gene is TRBV11-2, the J gene TRBJ2-5; D gene unclear. Germline V lookup: CDR1 SGHAT, CDR2 FQNNGV. The CDR3 has 11 amino acids. Trimming cost V 3 bases and J 4 bases, with 3 bases left between them. The CDR3 DNA reads as TGTGCCAGCAGCTTCGCAGAGACCCAGTACTTC. Translation: CASSFAETQYF.

CDR3 nucleotides: TGTGCCAGCAGCCTGACAGGGGGCTATAGCAATCAGCCCCAGCATTTT. This gives the protein CASSLTGGYSNQPQHF. The chain couples TRBV7-9 to TRBJ1-5; TRBD1 matches 10 bases. With V trimmed by 5 bases and J by 0 bases, 4 bases remained unmatched. Germline CDR1 and CDR2: SEHNR and FQNEAQ (reference sequence). The CDR3 is 16 amino acids.

This chain uses TRBV14 with TRBJ2-1; D not certain. There are 11 residues in the CDR3. Germline V lookup: CDR1 SGHDN, CDR2 FVKESK. The ends were cut back, 5 bases at V and 6 bases at J, with 5 bases in the middle. The CDR3: CASSAINEQFF. The DNA of the CDR3 is TGTGCCAGCAGCGCCATCAATGAGCAGTTCTTC. The full variable domain, completed using reference TRBV14 and TRBJ2-1, is EAGVTQFPSHSVIEKGQTVTLRCDPISGHDNLYWYRRVMGKEIKFLLHFVKESKQDESGMPNNRFLAERTGGTYSTLKVQPAELEDSGVYFCASSAINEQFFGPGTRLTVL.

V usage is TRBV15 and J usage is TRBJ2-1, with D uncertain. Germline CDR1 LNHNV, CDR2 YYDKDF (reference sequence). This CDR3 region has 12 residues. Trimming shortened V by 2 bases and J by 9 bases, and 8 bases separated the two germline ends. CDR3 DNA sequence: TGTGCCACCAGCAGACCCTCGGGTGAGCAGTTCTTC. Its protein is CATSRPSGEQFF.

The rearrangement joins TRBV5-8 to TRBJ2-1; D is uncertain. Germline V lookup: CDR1 SGHTS, CDR2 YDEGEE. V lost 2 bases and J 1 base, leaving 10 bases between the germline ends. This CDR3 spans 15 amino acids. The CDR3 loop is CASSFGDRSYNEQFF. DNA of the CDR3: TGTGCCAGCAGCTTTGGGGATCGTTCCTACAATGAGCAGTTCTTC.

The genes are TRBV5-4 and TRBJ1-1; the D gene is possibly TRBD1 (6 bases). Trimming shortened V by 5 bases and J by 3 bases, and 17 bases separated the two germline ends. CDR3 length: 15 residues. Germline values: CDR1 SGHNT, CDR2 YYREEE (reference sequence). The CDR3: CASSRTGTSDTEAFF. The CDR3 DNA reads as TGTGCCAGCAGTCGTACAGGGACCTCGGACACTGAAGCTTTCTTT.